Presented here are 2 T cell receptor beta chains from one specimen sequenced in a study of regulatory T cells in long-lasting Graves disease. Both iRepertoire HTBI primers and Arm-PCR of CDR3 regions were used to build the TCR beta libraries. Using its own MiXCR run on the multiplex PCR reads, TCRdb lists one record per CDR3 protein. The sample carries 300,000 to 500,000 distinct CDR3 sequences, under 25% recorded once. Time point given: persistent/refractory GD, antithyroid drugs over 5 years with positive TRAb. Preparation of the TCR library used RNA extracted from PBMCs. The source material was peripheral blood mononuclear cells (PBMCs), sampled when the disease was refractory, from a patient treated with antithyroid drugs. These receptors all stem from a female donor with Graves disease.

The sample holds a few counts of this clonotype. The chain employs TRBV7-9 and TRBJ1-2; D may be TRBD1 (6 bases). V was shortened by 5 bases and J by 5 bases, with 18 bases between the two germline ends. The CDR3 totals 15 residues. Germline CDR1 SEHNR, CDR2 FQNEAQ (reference sequence). The CDR3 loop reads CASSINREFAYGYTF. The CDR3 nucleotides read TGTGCCAGCAGCATCAACAGGGAGTTTGCTTATGGCTACACCTTC.

This rearrangement joins TRBV19 to TRBJ1-2; weak D call: TRBD1 (5 bases). The CDR3 covers 14 residues. Trimming left V 1 base short and J 7 bases short, with 13 bases between. Per the germline V gene, CDR1 is LNHDA and CDR2 is SQIVND (reference sequence). CDR3 sequence: CASSIAGGAFGYTF. As DNA, the CDR3 is TGTGCCAGTAGTATAGCTGGAGGGGCTTTTGGCTACACCTTC.